The 7 T cell receptor beta chains below were found in one sample sequenced in a study of glioma-infiltrating T cells. Using RNA template, CDR3s of TCR alpha and beta were amplified with iRepertoire arm-PCR. Via MiXCR, TCRdb re-called the multiplex PCR reads, giving one row per CDR3 protein. The repertoire holds over 100,000 distinct CDR3 sequences, with less than 30% as singletons. Source material: glioma tissue, nonneoplastic brain tissue, or PBMCs (not recorded which). These TCRs come from a human donor with low-grade glioma or glioblastoma, undergoing nonglioma brain surgery, or in good health (not recorded which).

This chain connects TRBV7-3 to TRBJ2-1; D is uncertain. The J call may be in error: the DNA end matches TRBJ2-7 better. The V gene's germline CDR1 is SGHTA and CDR2 FQGTGA. There are 12 residues in the CDR3. The CDR3 DNA is TGTGCCAGCAGCCTAAATCTCGATGAGCAGTACTTC. This sequence encodes CASSLNLDEQYF.

This clonotype was detected ten times or more. The chain combines TRBV6-2 or TRBV6-3 with TRBJ2-1; possible D gene TRBD2, 6 bases. V was cut by 5 bases and J by 6 bases, with 17 bases left in between. The V gene's germline CDR1 is MNHEY and CDR2 SVGEGT. The CDR3 runs 15 residues. The DNA for the CDR3 is TGTGCCAGCAGTCCGCTAGCGCCGATTAGCAATGAGCAGTTCTTC. Translating it yields CASSPLAPISNEQFF.

This clonotype was recorded many times. The chain employs TRBV6-1 and TRBJ2-5; D may correspond to TRBD1 or TRBD2 (5 bases each). This CDR3 spans 15 amino acids. V lost 6 bases and J lost 5, with 19 bases in between. The germline gives CDR1 MNHNS, CDR2 SASEGT. CDR3 region: CASSQTRGRAETQYF. CDR3 nucleotide sequence: TGTGCCAGCAGCCAGACCCGGGGCAGGGCGGAGACCCAGTACTTC.

The genes are TRBV4-3 and TRBJ2-3; the D gene could be TRBD1 or TRBD2 (6 bases each). V was clipped by 0 bases and J by 6 bases, with 16 bases between them. CDR1 LGHNA and CDR2 YSLEER come from the germline V gene. The CDR3 consists of 16 residues. CDR3 loop: CASSQEQSGGGDTQYF. The CDR3 nucleotides are TGCGCCAGCAGCCAAGAACAAAGCGGAGGGGGGGATACGCAGTATTTT.

This clonotype was detected ten times or more. The CDR3 reads CASSLSGTEAFF. DNA of the CDR3: TGTGCCAGCAGCCTTTCTGGCACTGAAGCTTTCTTT. This sequence joins TRBV2 and TRBJ1-1; D unresolved. Trimming left V 6 bases short and J 4 bases short, with 9 bases between. Germline assignment: CDR1 SNHLY and CDR2 FYNNEI. The CDR3 totals 12 residues.

The table lists this clonotype with a few counts. A much larger clone lies a single base off, so this may be a read error. This chain joins TRBV7-6 and TRBJ2-3; D is undetermined. The CDR3 contains 12 residues. Germline V gives CDR1 SGHVS, CDR2 FNYEAQ. CDR3 in DNA: TGTGCCAGCAGCCGGAACACAGATACGCAGTGTTTT. It codes for CASSRNTDTQCF. Full variable domain (outside the CDR3, taken from reference TRBV7-6 and TRBJ2-3): GAGVSQSPRYKVTKRGQDVALRCDPISGHVSLYWYRQALGQGPEFLTYFNYEAQQDKSGLPNDRFSAERPEGSISTLTIQRTEQRDSAMYRCASSRNTDTQCFGPGTRLTVL.

This clonotype was observed many times. The rearrangement links TRBV7-9 to TRBJ2-5; D possibly uses TRBD1 or TRBD2 (5 bases each). This CDR3 region has 14 residues. V was pared by 2 bases and J by 1 base, with 8 bases between. Germline values: CDR1 SEHNR, CDR2 FQNEAQ (reference sequence). CDR3 loop: CASSLSGLQETQYF. CDR3 nucleotides: TGTGCCAGCAGCTTATCGGGGCTCCAAGAGACCCAGTACTTC. The complete variable domain, with remaining parts taken from reference TRBV7-9 and TRBJ2-5, reads DTGVSQNPRHKITKRGQNVTFRCDPISEHNRLYWYRQTLGQGPEFLTYFQNEAQLEKSRLLSDRFSAERPKGSFSTLEIQRTEQGDSAMYLCASSLSGLQETQYFGPGTRLLVL.